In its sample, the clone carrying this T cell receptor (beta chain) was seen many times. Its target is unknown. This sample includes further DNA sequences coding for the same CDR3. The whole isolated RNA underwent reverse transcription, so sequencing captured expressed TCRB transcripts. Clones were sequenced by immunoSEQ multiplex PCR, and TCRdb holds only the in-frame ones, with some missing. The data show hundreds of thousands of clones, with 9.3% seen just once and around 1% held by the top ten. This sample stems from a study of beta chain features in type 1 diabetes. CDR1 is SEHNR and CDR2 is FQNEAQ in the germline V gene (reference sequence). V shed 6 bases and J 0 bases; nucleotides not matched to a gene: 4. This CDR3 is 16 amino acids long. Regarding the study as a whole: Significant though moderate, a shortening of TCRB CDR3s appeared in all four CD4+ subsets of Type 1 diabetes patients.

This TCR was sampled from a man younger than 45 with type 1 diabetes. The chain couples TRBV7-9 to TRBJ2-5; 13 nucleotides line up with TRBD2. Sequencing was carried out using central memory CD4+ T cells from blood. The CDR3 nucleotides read TGTGCCAGCAGTCCCGGGACTAGCGGGGACCAAGAGACCCAGTACTTC. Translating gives CASSPGTSGDQETQYF. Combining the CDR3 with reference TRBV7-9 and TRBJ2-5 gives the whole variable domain DTGVSQNPRHKITKRGQNVTFRCDPISEHNRLYWYRQTLGQGPEFLTYFQNEAQLEKSRLLSDRFSAERPKGSFSTLEIQRTEQGDSAMYLCASSPGTSGDQETQYFGPGTRLLVL.